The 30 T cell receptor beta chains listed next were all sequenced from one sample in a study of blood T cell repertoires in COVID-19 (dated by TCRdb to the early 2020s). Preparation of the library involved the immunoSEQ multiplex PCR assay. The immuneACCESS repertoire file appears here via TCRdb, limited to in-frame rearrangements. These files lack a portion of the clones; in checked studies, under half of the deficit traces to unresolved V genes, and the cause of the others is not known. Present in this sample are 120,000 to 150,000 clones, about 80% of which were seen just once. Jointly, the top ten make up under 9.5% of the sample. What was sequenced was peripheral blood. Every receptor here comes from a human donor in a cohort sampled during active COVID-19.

The CDR3 spells CASSPPRQFSYEQYF. The DNA of the CDR3 is TGTGCCAGCTCACCACCGAGACAATTCTCCTACGAGCAGTACTTC. The V call is TRBV18, the J call TRBJ2-7; the D is unclear. Germline CDR1 and CDR2: KGHSH and LQKENI. Trimming stripped 0 bases from V and 0 bases from J, with 9 bases between. CDR3 length: 15 amino acids.

CDR3 loop: CASTVGAGGIQYF. The CDR3 nucleotides read TGTGCCAGCACCGTGGGGGCGGGGGGCATTCAGTACTTC. The chain combines TRBV12-3 or TRBV12-4 with TRBJ2-4; 8 positions match TRBD2. The ends lost 7 bases at V and 9 bases at J; junction bases unmatched: 8. The CDR3 runs 13 residues.

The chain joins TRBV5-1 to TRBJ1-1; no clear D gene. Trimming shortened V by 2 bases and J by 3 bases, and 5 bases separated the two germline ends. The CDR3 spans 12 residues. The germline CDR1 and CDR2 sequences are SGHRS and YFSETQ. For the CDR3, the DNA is TGCGCCAGCAGCTTCGGGTACACTGAAGCTTTCTTT. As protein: CASSFGYTEAFF.

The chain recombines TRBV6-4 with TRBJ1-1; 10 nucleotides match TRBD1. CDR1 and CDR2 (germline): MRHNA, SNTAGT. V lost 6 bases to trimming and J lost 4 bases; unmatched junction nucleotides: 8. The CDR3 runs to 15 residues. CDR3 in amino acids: CASSRDRGGVTEAFF. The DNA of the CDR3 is TGTGCCAGCAGCCGGGACAGGGGAGGGGTCACTGAAGCTTTCTTT.

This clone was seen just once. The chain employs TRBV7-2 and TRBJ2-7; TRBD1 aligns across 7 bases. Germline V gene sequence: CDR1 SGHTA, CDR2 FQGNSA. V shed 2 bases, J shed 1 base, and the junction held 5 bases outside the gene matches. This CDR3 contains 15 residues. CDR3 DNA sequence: TGTGCCAGCAGCTTATACAGGGGCGCTTCCTACGAGCAGTACTTC. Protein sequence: CASSLYRGASYEQYF.

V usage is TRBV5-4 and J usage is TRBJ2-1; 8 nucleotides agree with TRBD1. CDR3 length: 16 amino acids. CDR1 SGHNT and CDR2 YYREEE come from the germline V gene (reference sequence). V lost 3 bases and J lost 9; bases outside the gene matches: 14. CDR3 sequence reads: CASSSLYGTGGGEQFF. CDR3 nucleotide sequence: TGTGCCAGCAGCTCCCTGTATGGGACAGGAGGGGGTGAGCAGTTCTTC.

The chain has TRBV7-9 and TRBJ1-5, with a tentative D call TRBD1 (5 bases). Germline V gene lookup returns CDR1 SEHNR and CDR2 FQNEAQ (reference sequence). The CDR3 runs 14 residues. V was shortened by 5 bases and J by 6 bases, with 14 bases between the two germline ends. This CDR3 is CASSRFPGGQPQHF. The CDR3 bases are TGTGCCAGCAGCCGCTTCCCGGGGGGTCAGCCCCAGCATTTT.

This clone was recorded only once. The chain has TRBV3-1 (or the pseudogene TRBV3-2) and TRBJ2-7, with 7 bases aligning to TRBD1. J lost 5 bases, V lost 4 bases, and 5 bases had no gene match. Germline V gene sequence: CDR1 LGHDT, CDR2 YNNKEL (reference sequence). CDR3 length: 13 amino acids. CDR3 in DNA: TGTGCCAGCAGCCGACAGGGTGGGCACGAGCAGTACTTC. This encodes CASSRQGGHEQYF.

The CDR3 loop is CASSVAFPGTGEQYF. CDR3 sequence (DNA): TGTGCCAGCAGCGTAGCTTTCCCCGGCACGGGGGAGCAGTACTTC. The gene calls are TRBV9 and TRBJ2-7, with a weak D call TRBD2 (5 bases). This CDR3 is 15 amino acids long. Trimming left V 0 bases short and J 7 bases short, with 17 bases between. Germline lookup yields CDR1 SGDLS and CDR2 YYNGEE.

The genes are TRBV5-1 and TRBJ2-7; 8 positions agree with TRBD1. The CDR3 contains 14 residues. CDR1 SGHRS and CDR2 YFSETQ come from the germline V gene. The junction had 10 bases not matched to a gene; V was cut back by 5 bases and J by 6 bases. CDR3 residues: CASRSDRGGIEQYF. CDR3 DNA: TGCGCCAGCAGATCCGACAGGGGAGGAATCGAGCAGTACTTC.

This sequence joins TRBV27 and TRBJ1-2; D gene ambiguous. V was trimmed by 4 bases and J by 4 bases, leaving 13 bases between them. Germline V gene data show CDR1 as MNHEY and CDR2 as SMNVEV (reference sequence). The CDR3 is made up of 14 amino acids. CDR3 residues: CASSSSRQSYGYTF. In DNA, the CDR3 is TGTGCCAGCAGTTCAAGCAGGCAGAGCTATGGCTACACCTTC.

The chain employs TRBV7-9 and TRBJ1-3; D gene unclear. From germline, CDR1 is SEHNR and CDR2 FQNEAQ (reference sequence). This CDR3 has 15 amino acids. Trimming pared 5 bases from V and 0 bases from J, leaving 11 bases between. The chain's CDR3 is CASSRQFSSGNTIYF. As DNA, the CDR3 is TGTGCCAGCAGCCGTCAATTTAGCTCTGGAAACACCATATATTTT.

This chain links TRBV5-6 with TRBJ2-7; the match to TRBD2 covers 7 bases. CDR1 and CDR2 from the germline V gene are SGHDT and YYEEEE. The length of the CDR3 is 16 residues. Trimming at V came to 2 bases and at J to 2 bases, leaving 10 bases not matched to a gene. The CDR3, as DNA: TGTGCCAGCAGCTTACTAGCGCGGCGGAGTGCCTACGAGCAGTACTTC. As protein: CASSLLARRSAYEQYF.

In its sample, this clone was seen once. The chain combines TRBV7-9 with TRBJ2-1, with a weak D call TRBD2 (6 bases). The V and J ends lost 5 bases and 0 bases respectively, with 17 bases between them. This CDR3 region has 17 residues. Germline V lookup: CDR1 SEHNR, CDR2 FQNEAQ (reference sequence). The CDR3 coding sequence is TGTGCCAGCAGCCCCTCGGGGCGGGGAAACTCCTACAATGAGCAGTTCTTC. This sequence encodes CASSPSGRGNSYNEQFF. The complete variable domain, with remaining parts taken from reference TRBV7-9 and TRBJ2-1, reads DTGVSQNPRHKITKRGQNVTFRCDPISEHNRLYWYRQTLGQGPEFLTYFQNEAQLEKSRLLSDRFSAERPKGSFSTLEIQRTEQGDSAMYLCASSPSGRGNSYNEQFFGPGTRLTVL.

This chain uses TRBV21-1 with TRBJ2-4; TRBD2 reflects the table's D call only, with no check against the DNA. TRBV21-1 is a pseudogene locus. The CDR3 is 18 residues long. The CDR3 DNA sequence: TGTGCCAGCAGCGGCCGGGGGGGGGCCGTCGGAGCCAAAAACATTCAGTACTTC. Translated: CASSGRGGAVGAKNIQYF.

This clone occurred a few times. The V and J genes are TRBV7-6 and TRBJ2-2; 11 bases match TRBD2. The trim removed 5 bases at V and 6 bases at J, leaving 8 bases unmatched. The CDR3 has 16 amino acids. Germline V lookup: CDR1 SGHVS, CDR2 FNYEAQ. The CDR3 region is CASSAFSGGASGELFF. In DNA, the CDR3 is TGTGCCAGCAGCGCCTTTAGCGGGGGGGCCTCCGGGGAGCTGTTTTTT. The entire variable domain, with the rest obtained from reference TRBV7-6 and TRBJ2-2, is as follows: GAGVSQSPRYKVTKRGQDVALRCDPISGHVSLYWYRQALGQGPEFLTYFNYEAQQDKSGLPNDRFSAERPEGSISTLTIQRTEQRDSAMYRCASSAFSGGASGELFFGEGSRLTVL.

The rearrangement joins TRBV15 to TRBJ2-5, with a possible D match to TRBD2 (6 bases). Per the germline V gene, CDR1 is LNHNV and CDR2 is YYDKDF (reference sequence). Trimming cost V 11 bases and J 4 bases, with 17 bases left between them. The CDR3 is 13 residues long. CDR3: CASAAVGGETQYF. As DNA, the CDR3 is TGTGCCTCCGCCGCCGTGGGGGGAGAGACCCAGTACTTC.

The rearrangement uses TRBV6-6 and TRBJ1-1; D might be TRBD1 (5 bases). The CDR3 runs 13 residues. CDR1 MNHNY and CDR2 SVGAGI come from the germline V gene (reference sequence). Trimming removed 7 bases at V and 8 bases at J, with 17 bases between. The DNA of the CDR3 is TGTGCCAGCACCCTGGGGGACTATATAGAAGCTTTCTTT. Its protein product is CASTLGDYIEAFF.

As DNA, the CDR3 is TGTGCCAGCTGGGGAAGGGGGGGCGCGGACTTAGATACGCAGTATTTT. Protein product: CASWGRGGADLDTQYF. The chain recombines TRBV28 with TRBJ2-3; maybe TRBD2 (7 bases). This CDR3 has 16 amino acids. With 8 bases removed from V and 5 bases from J, the gap between germline ends came to 23 bases. CDR1 MDHEN and CDR2 SYDVKM come from the germline V gene.

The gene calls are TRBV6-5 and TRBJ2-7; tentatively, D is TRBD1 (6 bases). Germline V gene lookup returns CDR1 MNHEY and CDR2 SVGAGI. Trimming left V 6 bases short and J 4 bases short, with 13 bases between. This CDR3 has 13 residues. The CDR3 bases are TGTGCCAGCAGCCGGACAGTATCTTACGAGCAGTACTTC. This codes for CASSRTVSYEQYF.

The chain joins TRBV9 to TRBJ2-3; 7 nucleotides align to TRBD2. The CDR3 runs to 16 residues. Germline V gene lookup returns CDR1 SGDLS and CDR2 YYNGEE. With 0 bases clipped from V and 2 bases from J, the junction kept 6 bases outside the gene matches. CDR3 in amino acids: CASSVGGLKNTDTQYF. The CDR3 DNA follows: TGTGCCAGCAGCGTAGGGGGACTAAAGAACACAGATACGCAGTATTTT.

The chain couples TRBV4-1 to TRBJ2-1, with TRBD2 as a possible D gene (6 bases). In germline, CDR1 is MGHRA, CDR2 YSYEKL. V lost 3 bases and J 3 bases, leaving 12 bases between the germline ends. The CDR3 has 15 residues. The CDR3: CASSHSGLDYNEQFF. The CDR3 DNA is TGCGCCAGCAGCCACTCGGGACTCGACTACAATGAGCAGTTCTTC.

CDR3 in amino acids: CASSLVLAVGETQYF. In DNA form, the CDR3 reads TGCGCCAGCAGCTTGGTCCTAGCTGTGGGAGAGACCCAGTACTTC. The rearrangement joins TRBV5-1 to TRBJ2-5; perhaps TRBD2 as D (5 bases). V lost 0 bases and J 4 bases, leaving 13 bases between the germline ends. The CDR3 length is 15 residues. Per the germline V gene, CDR1 is SGHRS and CDR2 is YFSETQ.

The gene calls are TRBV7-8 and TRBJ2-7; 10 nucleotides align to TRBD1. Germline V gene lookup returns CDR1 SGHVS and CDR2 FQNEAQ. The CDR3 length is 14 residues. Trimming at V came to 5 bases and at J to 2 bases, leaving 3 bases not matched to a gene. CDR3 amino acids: CASSAGTGAYEQYF. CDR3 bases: TGTGCCAGCAGCGCCGGGACAGGGGCCTACGAGCAGTACTTC.

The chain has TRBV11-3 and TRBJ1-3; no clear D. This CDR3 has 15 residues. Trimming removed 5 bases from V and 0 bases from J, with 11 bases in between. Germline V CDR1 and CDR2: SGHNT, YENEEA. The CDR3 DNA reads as TGTGCCAGCAGCCCGGGGTCCTACTCTGGAAACACCATATATTTT. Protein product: CASSPGSYSGNTIYF.

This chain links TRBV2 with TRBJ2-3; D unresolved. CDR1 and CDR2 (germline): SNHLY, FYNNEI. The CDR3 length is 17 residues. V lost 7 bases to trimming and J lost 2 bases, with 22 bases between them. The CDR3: CASKRGRIGLHTDTQYF. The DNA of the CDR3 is TGTGCCAGCAAAAGAGGAAGGATCGGGTTGCACACAGATACGCAGTATTTT.

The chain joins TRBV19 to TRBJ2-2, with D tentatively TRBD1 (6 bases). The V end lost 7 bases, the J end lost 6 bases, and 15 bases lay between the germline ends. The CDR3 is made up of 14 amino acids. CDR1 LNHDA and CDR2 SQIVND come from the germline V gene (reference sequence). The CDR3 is CASNQGFISGELFF. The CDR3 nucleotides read TGTGCCAGTAATCAGGGGTTTATCTCCGGGGAGCTGTTTTTT. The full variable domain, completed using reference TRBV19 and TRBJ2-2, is DGGITQSPKYLFRKEGQNVTLSCEQNLNHDAMYWYRQDPGQGLRLIYYSQIVNDFQKGDIAEGYSVSREKKESFPLTVTSAQKNPTAFYLCASNQGFISGELFFGEGSRLTVL.

DNA of the CDR3: TGCGCCAGCAGCGACTACAGGGCAAACACCGGGGAGCTGTTTTTT. It codes for CASSDYRANTGELFF. This chain uses TRBV5-1 with TRBJ2-2; tentative D call: TRBD1 (6 bases). Trimming removed 4 bases from V and 2 bases from J, with 12 bases in between. The CDR3 is made up of 15 amino acids. Germline-derived CDR1 and CDR2 are SGHRS and YFSETQ.

CDR3 protein: CASSTQGSSYEQYF. The CDR3 DNA reads as TGTGCCAGCAGTACACAGGGCAGCTCCTACGAGCAGTACTTC. This chain connects TRBV2 to TRBJ2-7; D might be TRBD1 (6 bases). V was cut by 5 bases and J by 0 bases, with 11 bases left in between. CDR1 is SNHLY and CDR2 is FYNNEI in the germline V gene. The CDR3 spans 14 residues.

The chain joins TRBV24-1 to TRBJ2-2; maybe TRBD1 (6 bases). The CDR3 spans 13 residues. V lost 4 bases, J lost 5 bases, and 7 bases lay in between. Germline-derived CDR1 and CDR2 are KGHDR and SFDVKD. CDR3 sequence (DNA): TGTGCCACCAGTGACACAGGGACCGGGGAGCTGTTTTTT. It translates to CATSDTGTGELFF.